A selection of T cell receptor beta chains follows, all from one sample in a study of response to subunit inactivated influenza vaccine. TCRdb itself ran the RT-PCR reads through MiXCR, one entry per CDR3 protein. The repertoire includes over 750,000 distinct CDR3 sequences, less than 25% of them detected once, and roughly 10% sits in the top ten. The specimen was PBMCs from blood, collected approximately 5 days after vaccination. Receptor source: a man over 45 who received an inactivated influenza vaccine. Each CDR3 is given with its conserved first and last residue.

j_call v_call cdr3_aa
TRBJ2-5 TRBV20-1 CSATGTSGIAETQYF
TRBJ1-4 TRBV5-1 CASSDKASGEEKLFF
TRBJ2-2 TRBV20-1 CSARDGGQGRVGELFF
TRBJ2-3 TRBV7-3 CASSRIAGNSGDTQYF
TRBJ2-2 TRBV7-2 CASSLGQGEKFGTGELFF
TRBJ2-1 TRBV7-3 CASSLMGLAGAGEQFF
TRBJ2-1 TRBV7-8 CASRRGGTSGYNEQFF
TRBJ2-7 TRBV18 CASSPTGRSLRYEQYF
TRBJ2-7 TRBV4-3 CDSSQAGAGEKYF
TRBJ2-3 TRBV20-1 CSARESRSTDTQYF
TRBJ2-1 TRBV24-1 CATSDRGRGPYNEQFF
TRBJ2-5 TRBV5-1 CASSVAGTSGGVRETQYF
TRBJ2-7 TRBV3-1 CASSQGGQGWHF
TRBJ1-1 TRBV29-1 CSVAEDRTEAFF
TRBJ1-5 TRBV27 CASARAANQPQHF
TRBJ2-7 TRBV29-1 CSARDRYYEQYF
TRBJ2-7 TRBV12-3/TRBV12-4 CASSLFEGNYEQYF
TRBJ2-7 TRBV14 CASSQSVQGQGVYEQYF
TRBJ2-1 TRBV11-2 CASSSRAKVYNEQFF
TRBJ2-3 TRBV25-1 CASSERQGKGDTDTQYF
TRBJ2-1 TRBV9 CASSASGSGHEQFF
TRBJ2-5 TRBV9 CASSVGGSGGARQETQYF
TRBJ2-7 TRBV20-1 CSARDFKTYEQYF
TRBJ2-1 TRBV10-3 CAIRGRLADNEQFF
TRBJ2-7 TRBV7-2 CASSLIGTSGSSYEQYF
TRBJ1-5 TRBV7-2 CASSTMSGANQPQHF
TRBJ1-1 TRBV20-1 CSARELGQLTEAFF
TRBJ2-1 TRBV18 CASSPPSGRQGEQFF
TRBJ2-7 TRBV7-2 CASSLAATDYEQYF
TRBJ2-3 TRBV3-1 CASSPSDSRGQYF
TRBJ2-1 TRBV18 CASSPYLVQPNEQFF
TRBJ2-3 TRBV20-1 CSARDPAGGTDTQYF
TRBJ1-5 TRBV5-6 CASSFGQGDQPQHF
TRBJ2-7 TRBV7-6 CASSSKTGYTYEQYF
TRBJ2-7 TRBV12-3/TRBV12-4 CASGLAETYEQYF
TRBJ1-6 TRBV6-1 CASSLGGAAYNSPLHF
TRBJ2-1 TRBV28 CASSFGKVADSYNEQFF
TRBJ1-3 TRBV12-3/TRBV12-4 CASSITGVPGNTIYF
TRBJ2-3 TRBV30 CAWSFGGATDTQYF
TRBJ2-1 TRBV7-3 CASSLSYSGQMGEQFF
TRBJ1-6 TRBV20-1 CSAPPAGTFNSPLHF
TRBJ2-5 TRBV28 CASSARGFGVETQYF
TRBJ2-2 TRBV6-4 CASTQDLTGELFF
TRBJ2-7 TRBV9 CASSVGFGPVGEQYF
TRBJ2-3 TRBV10-3 CAISEYESDTQYF
TRBJ2-1 TRBV20-1 CSARGKAVSSYNEQFF
TRBJ2-3 TRBV12-3/TRBV12-4 CASSSSNTDTQYF
TRBJ2-1 TRBV7-6 CASSPSSGLATYNEQFF
TRBJ1-1 TRBV11-2 CASSLVGRTEAFF
TRBJ2-7 TRBV4-2 CASSAGVGPPQMVAYEQYF
TRBJ2-3 TRBV11-3 CASSHTGQADTQYF
TRBJ2-7 TRBV6-9 CASKETELSYEQYF
TRBJ2-3 TRBV28 CASSFPSGGAADTQYF